These 27 T cell receptor beta chains share one sample of origin, sequenced in a study of vaccination effects on CD4 cells after COVID-19. The authors isolated CD4+ T cells after nine to eleven days of culture. The method was immunoSEQ multiplex PCR; TCRdb's version includes in-frame clones alone and lacks a portion of them. This table holds around 60,000 clones, over 65% found once. Their recognized antigens are unknown. The input for sequencing was CD4+ T cells from PBMCs cultured without peptide, taken before COVID-19 vaccination. The receptors were sampled from a human donor who received a COVID-19 vaccine.

The chain carries TRBV2 and TRBJ2-1; 7 nucleotides match TRBD1. Germline assignment: CDR1 SNHLY and CDR2 FYNNEI. This CDR3 is built from 13 residues. V was pared by 6 bases and J by 4 bases, with 3 bases of the junction left unmatched. CDR3: CASRRQGYNEQFF. The CDR3, as DNA: TGTGCCAGCAGGAGACAGGGTTACAATGAGCAGTTCTTC.

This clone was seen a handful of times. This sequence joins TRBV10-1 and TRBJ2-1; perhaps TRBD2 as D (5 bases). Germline V CDR1 and CDR2: WNHNN, SYGVQD (reference sequence). V lost 3 bases and J lost 0, with 12 bases in between. The CDR3 has 16 amino acids. The DNA of the CDR3 is TGCGCCAGCAGTGATCTACCGGGGAGCTCCTACAATGAGCAGTTCTTC. Translating gives CASSDLPGSSYNEQFF.

This clone was recorded a few times. The rearrangement links TRBV2 to TRBJ1-3; tentatively, D is TRBD1 (5 bases). Per germline, CDR1 SNHLY and CDR2 FYNNEI. The CDR3 has 15 residues. V lost 4 bases to trimming and J lost 0 bases, with 10 bases between them. The chain's CDR3 is CASSVQGPSGNTIYF. The DNA of the CDR3 is TGTGCCAGCAGTGTGCAGGGCCCCTCTGGAAACACCATATATTTT.

V and J are TRBV7-2 and TRBJ1-6, with 9 bases lining up with TRBD1. Trimming at V came to 5 bases and at J to 3 bases, leaving 5 bases not matched to a gene. Germline V gene lookup returns CDR1 SGHTA and CDR2 FQGNSA. The CDR3 runs to 16 residues. The CDR3 DNA reads TGTGCCAGCAGCCGGGACAGGGAGCTCTATAATTCACCCCTCCACTTT. Translation: CASSRDRELYNSPLHF.

The V and J genes are TRBV5-8 and TRBJ2-3, with 12 bases matching TRBD2. Trimming cost V 5 bases and J 0 bases; bases outside gene matches: 7. CDR1 and CDR2 (germline): SGHTS, YDEGEE. The CDR3 runs 17 residues. The CDR3 reads CASSKGGTSGSTDTQYF. In nucleotides, the CDR3 is TGTGCCAGCAGTAAAGGAGGGACTAGCGGGAGCACAGATACGCAGTATTTT.

The chain joins TRBV7-9 to TRBJ1-5, with TRBD1 as a possible D gene (5 bases). V lost 4 bases to trimming and J lost 6 bases, with 10 bases between them. CDR3 length: 13 amino acids. The germline CDR1 and CDR2 sequences are SEHNR and FQNEAQ (reference sequence). This CDR3 is CASSSSGSQPQHF. In DNA, the CDR3 is TGTGCCAGCAGCTCCTCAGGGAGTCAGCCCCAGCATTTT.

The gene calls are TRBV5-8 and TRBJ2-2; weak D call: TRBD1 (6 bases). The V and J ends lost 0 bases and 4 bases respectively, with 13 bases between them. The CDR3 sequence is 16 residues long. Germline loops: CDR1 SGHTS, CDR2 YDEGEE. The CDR3 region is CASSLDFRGSTGELFF. CDR3 nucleotides: TGTGCCAGCAGCTTGGATTTCAGGGGCAGCACCGGGGAGCTGTTTTTT.

The gene calls are TRBV15 and TRBJ1-5, with D hard to call. Trimming took off 0 bases at V and 1 base at J, with 7 bases between the two ends. Germline CDR1 is LNHNV and CDR2 is YYDKDF (reference sequence). The CDR3 extends over 15 amino acids. The CDR3 loop is CATSRDFGSNQPQHF. In nucleotides, the CDR3 is TGTGCCACCAGCAGAGATTTTGGAAGCAATCAGCCCCAGCATTTT.

This clone was seen once. V is TRBV29-1 and J is TRBJ1-4; perhaps TRBD1 as D (5 bases). CDR3 length: 12 residues. Trimming removed 6 bases at V and 6 bases at J, with 11 bases between. Germline loops: CDR1 SQVTM, CDR2 ANQGSEA. In nucleotides, the CDR3 is TGCAGCGTCTCAAAACAGGATGAAAAACTGTTTTTT. Its translation: CSVSKQDEKLFF.

The chain joins TRBV30 to TRBJ2-1; the match to TRBD1 covers 11 bases. The CDR3 has 16 amino acids. Trimming at V came to 2 bases and at J to 4 bases, leaving 7 bases not matched to a gene. Germline assignment: CDR1 GTSNPN and CDR2 SVGIG (reference sequence). As DNA, the CDR3 is TGTGCCTGGAGTCCTGGGACAGGGGGGGTTTACAATGAGCAGTTCTTC. It codes for CAWSPGTGGVYNEQFF.

The rearrangement links TRBV30 to TRBJ1-4, with D tentatively TRBD1 (6 bases). The V gene's germline CDR1 is GTSNPN and CDR2 SVGIG (reference sequence). The CDR3 is made up of 15 amino acids. Trimming took 2 bases from V and 1 from J, leaving 11 bases between them. The CDR3 protein is CAWSTEGGTNEKLFF. CDR3 in DNA: TGTGCCTGGAGTACCGAGGGGGGAACTAATGAAAAACTGTTTTTT.

The chain carries TRBV2 and TRBJ1-6, with D possibly matching TRBD1 (5 bases). V lost 2 bases, J lost 6 bases, and 14 bases lay in between. Germline V lookup: CDR1 SNHLY, CDR2 FYNNEI. CDR3 length: 16 residues. The CDR3: CASSERGREGNSPLHF. In DNA form, the CDR3 reads TGTGCCAGCAGTGAAAGGGGCAGGGAAGGTAATTCACCCCTCCACTTT.

This clone has only one observation. The chain links TRBV7-9 to TRBJ2-3; perhaps D is TRBD1 or TRBD2 (5 bases each). Germline V gene lookup returns CDR1 SEHNR and CDR2 FQNEAQ (reference sequence). CDR3 size: 17 residues. V was shortened by 2 bases and J by 5 bases, with 20 bases between the two germline ends. The CDR3 sequence is CASSLRGSGRVGDTQYF. CDR3 coding DNA: TGTGCCAGCAGCTTAAGAGGAAGCGGCAGGGTGGGAGATACGCAGTATTTT. The full variable domain, in which reference TRBV7-9 and TRBJ2-3 provide the parts outside the CDR3, is DTGVSQNPRHKITKRGQNVTFRCDPISEHNRLYWYRQTLGQGPEFLTYFQNEAQLEKSRLLSDRFSAERPKGSFSTLEIQRTEQGDSAMYLCASSLRGSGRVGDTQYFGPGTRLTVL.

This sequence joins TRBV28 and TRBJ2-7, with D possibly matching TRBD2 (6 bases). Germline-derived CDR1 and CDR2 are MDHEN and SYDVKM. CDR3 size: 17 residues. The germline V and J ends were trimmed by 2 bases and 3 bases, with 20 bases remaining between them. The CDR3 nucleotides read TGTGCCAGCAGTTTAGGGGGAGGTGTACCAACATTCTACGAGCAGTACGTC. Its translation is CASSLGGGVPTFYEQYV.

V gene TRBV18 combines with J gene TRBJ2-5; possible D gene TRBD2, 5 bases. V dropped 0 bases and J dropped 2 bases, with 7 bases sitting between them. There are 14 residues in the CDR3. Per germline, CDR1 KGHSH and CDR2 LQKENI. The CDR3 DNA is TGTGCCAGCTCACCACCTAGCGTACAAGAGACCCAGTACTTC. It codes for CASSPPSVQETQYF. The full variable domain, rest sourced from reference TRBV18 and TRBJ2-5, is NAGVMQNPRHLVRRRGQEARLRCSPMKGHSHVYWYRQLPEEGLKFMVYLQKENIIDESGMPKERFSAEFPKEGPSILRIQQVVRGDSAAYFCASSPPSVQETQYFGPGTRLLVL.

The V gene is TRBV29-1, the J gene TRBJ1-4, with a weak D call TRBD1 (5 bases). Germline V CDR1 and CDR2: SQVTM, ANQGSEA. The CDR3 is made up of 13 amino acids. V was cut by 3 bases and J by 2 bases, with 7 bases left in between. CDR3 sequence reads: CSVDRGTNEKLFF. For the CDR3, the DNA is TGCAGCGTTGATCGGGGGACTAATGAAAAACTGTTTTTT.

The CDR3 is CASRTTAYTEAFF. In DNA, the CDR3 is TGTGCCAGCAGGACGACCGCTTACACTGAAGCTTTCTTT. The chain carries TRBV6-6 and TRBJ1-1; no reliable D call. V shed 6 bases and J shed 3 bases, with 11 bases lying between them. Germline lookup yields CDR1 MNHNY and CDR2 SVGAGI (reference sequence). CDR3 length: 13 amino acids.

The rearrangement joins TRBV6-5 to TRBJ2-3, with a tentative D call TRBD1 (5 bases). This CDR3 has 15 residues. Trimming removed 5 bases at V and 0 bases at J, with 12 bases between. The germline V gene encodes CDR1 MNHEY and CDR2 SVGAGI. The CDR3 sequence is CASSRTWGSTDTQYF. The CDR3 DNA reads as TGTGCCAGCAGTCGAACTTGGGGCAGCACAGATACGCAGTATTTT.

This clone was detected a few times. The chain has TRBV3-1 (or the pseudogene TRBV3-2) and TRBJ2-6, with a tentative D call TRBD2 (5 bases). The CDR3 spans 17 residues. In germline, CDR1 is LGHDT, CDR2 YNNKEL (reference sequence). Trimming removed 0 bases from V and 0 bases from J, with 9 bases in between. The DNA of the CDR3 is TGTGCCAGCAGCCAAGATTCTGGAGGCTCTGGGGCCAACGTCCTGACTTTC. Its translation: CASSQDSGGSGANVLTF.

The chain links TRBV6-2 or TRBV6-3 to TRBJ1-5, with D uncertain. Germline V gives CDR1 MNHEY, CDR2 SVGEGT. V dropped 0 bases and J dropped 3 bases, with 9 bases sitting between them. The CDR3 is 15 residues long. The CDR3 nucleotides read TGTGCCAGCAGTTACTCTCCCCAGAACAATCAGCCCCAGCATTTT. Its translation is CASSYSPQNNQPQHF.

The chain couples TRBV29-1 to TRBJ1-1; weak D call: TRBD1 (6 bases). The V end lost 7 bases, the J end lost 1 base, and 13 bases lay between the germline ends. CDR1 and CDR2 from the germline V gene are SQVTM and ANQGSEA. The CDR3 has 13 residues. CDR3 in amino acids: CSAQGQPNTEAFF. CDR3 DNA sequence: TGCAGCGCCCAAGGACAGCCGAACACTGAAGCTTTCTTT.

The chain uses TRBV27 and TRBJ2-1, with D perhaps matching TRBD2 (5 bases). Per germline, CDR1 MNHEY and CDR2 SMNVEV (reference sequence). This CDR3 has 16 residues. Deletions cut 6 bases from V and 0 bases from J, with 15 bases between. The CDR3 nucleotides read TGTGCCAGCAGGAACATCGGGAAAAGCTCCTACAATGAGCAGTTCTTC. It is translated as CASRNIGKSSYNEQFF.

This chain connects TRBV30 to TRBJ2-2; no definite D call. CDR3 length equals 15 residues. V lost 3 bases and J 0 bases, leaving 11 bases between the germline ends. Per germline, CDR1 GTSNPN and CDR2 SVGIG (reference sequence). The CDR3: CAWSPTVANTGELFF. In DNA, the CDR3 is TGTGCCTGGAGCCCCACAGTCGCGAACACCGGGGAGCTGTTTTTT. The full variable domain, its missing parts supplied by reference TRBV30 and TRBJ2-2, is SQTIHQWPATLVQPVGSPLSLECTVEGTSNPNLYWYRQAAGRGLQLLFYSVGIGQISSEVPQNLSASRPQDRQFILSSKKLLLSDSGFYLCAWSPTVANTGELFFGEGSRLTVL.

The J gene is TRBJ2-1, the V gene TRBV18; D may be TRBD2 (5 bases). The length of the CDR3 is 13 residues. Germline CDR1 and CDR2: KGHSH and LQKENI. Trimming took off 5 bases at V and 6 bases at J, with 11 bases between the two ends. Here the CDR3 reads CASSSQAGNEQFF. CDR3 in DNA: TGTGCCAGCTCATCTCAGGCGGGCAATGAGCAGTTCTTC.

The rearrangement joins TRBV18 to TRBJ2-7; 8 positions agree with TRBD2. Unmatched junction bases numbered 8, after V lost 3 bases and J lost 4 bases. The CDR3 has 15 amino acids. Germline CDR1 reads KGHSH; CDR2 reads LQKENI. The CDR3 nucleotides are TGTGCCAGCTCACCCAACGCGGGGGGATCATACGAGCAGTACGTC. Its translation: CASSPNAGGSYEQYV.

The chain has TRBV6-6 and TRBJ1-1; D is unclear. Germline CDR1 reads MNHNY; CDR2 reads SVGAGI (reference sequence). The CDR3 loop spans 15 amino acids. The V end was cut by 2 bases, the J end by 3 bases, with 13 bases between. CDR3 region: CASSYQLMSDTEAFF. In nucleotides, the CDR3 is TGTGCCAGCAGTTACCAGCTTATGAGTGACACTGAAGCTTTCTTT.

The rearrangement uses TRBV13 and TRBJ2-5; 14 bases align to TRBD2. Germline V lookup: CDR1 PRHDT, CDR2 FYEKMQ (reference sequence). The CDR3 consists of 16 residues. V lost 5 bases to trimming and J lost 5 bases; unmatched junction nucleotides: 7. The CDR3 spells CASSIGLAGGGETQYF. DNA of the CDR3: TGTGCCAGCAGCATCGGACTAGCGGGGGGAGGTGAGACCCAGTACTTC.